A selection of T cell receptor beta chains follows, all from one sample in a study of T cell responses to AZD1222 COVID-19 vaccine. Sequencing was performed with immunoSEQ multiplex PCR; in TCRdb, only in-frame clones are kept and a portion is missing. The sample includes roughly 180,000 clones, roughly 91% of them seen just once. The sequencing here drew on peripheral blood, taken 28 days after the second dose of the MenACWY control vaccine. The origin of the receptors is an adult who received the MenACWY meningococcal vaccine as a control. Each CDR3 is given with its conserved first and last residue. D genes are given only for firm matches. Clone size, where shown, is once, few, many, or a class for clones that have expanded.

V: TRBV5-1; J: TRBJ2-2; size: -; D: -; DNA: TGCGCCAGCAGTCTCACGGTCTCGAACACCGGGGAGCTGTTTTTT; CDR3: CASSLTVSNTGELFF
V: TRBV2; J: TRBJ1-6; size: -; D: TRBD1; DNA: TGTGCCACCTCGTTGAACCGGGACAGGGGGCTTTCACCCCTCCACTTT; CDR3: CATSLNRDRGLSPLHF
V: TRBV6-5; J: TRBJ1-2; size: -; D: TRBD1; DNA: TGTGCCAGCAGTTACTCGAGGACAGGGGGCTCCTATGGCTACACCTTC; CDR3: CASSYSRTGGSYGYTF
V: TRBV5-1; J: TRBJ1-1; size: -; D: -; DNA: TGCGCCAGCAGGGGAGGTGGCGGCGACACTGAAGCTTTCTTT; CDR3: CASRGGGGDTEAFF
V: TRBV6-5; J: TRBJ1-1; size: -; D: -; DNA: TGTGCCAGCAGCCAAGGGTCAGTTCGTTGGGGTGAAGCTTTCTTT; CDR3: CASSQGSVRWGEAFF
V: TRBV5-1; J: TRBJ2-1; size: once; D: -; DNA: TGCGCCAGCAGCCTGGACGGACAGAGGTTCAATGAGCAGTTCTTC; CDR3: CASSLDGQRFNEQFF
V: TRBV6-5; J: TRBJ1-2; size: -; D: -; DNA: TGTGCCAGCAGACCAACAGACGTGTATGGCTACACCTTC; CDR3: CASRPTDVYGYTF
V: TRBV4-1; J: TRBJ2-7; size: -; D: -; DNA: TGCGCCAGCAGCCGGGTGGCAGTCGGGGCTCCGGAGCAGTACTTC; CDR3: CASSRVAVGAPEQYF
V: TRBV11-3; J: TRBJ2-6; size: few; D: TRBD1; DNA: TGTGCCAGCAGCTTAGATCTGGCAGGGGGCAAACACGGGGCCAACGTCCTGACTTTC; CDR3: CASSLDLAGGKHGANVLTF
V: TRBV5-4; J: TRBJ1-2; size: -; D: -; DNA: TGTGCCAGCAGCTTAGACAGGCTAGCTAACTATGGCTACACCTTC; CDR3: CASSLDRLANYGYTF
V: TRBV6-5; J: TRBJ1-2; size: -; D: -; DNA: TGTGCCAGCAGGGCTGATGGGGCTGGAGGCTATGGCTACACCTTC; CDR3: CASRADGAGGYGYTF
V: TRBV23-1; J: TRBJ1-5; size: -; D: TRBD1; DNA: TGCGCCAGCAGCCCTTCGACAGGGGAGGATCAGCCCCAGCATTTT; CDR3: CASSPSTGEDQPQHF
V: TRBV6-5; J: TRBJ1-1; size: -; D: TRBD1; DNA: TGTGCCAGCAGTCCCCTTCGGACAGGGGTTGTAGCTTTCTTT; CDR3: CASSPLRTGVVAFF
V: TRBV19; J: TRBJ1-2; size: -; D: TRBD1; DNA: TGTGCCAGTAGTCACCGGGACAGGGTATATGGCTACACCTTC; CDR3: CASSHRDRVYGYTF
V: TRBV6-6; J: TRBJ2-3; size: -; D: TRBD2; DNA: TGTGCCAGCAGTCGCACCCCGACTAGCGGGGGAACAGATACGCAGTATTTT; CDR3: CASSRTPTSGGTDTQYF
V: TRBV7-2; J: TRBJ2-1; size: -; D: -; DNA: TGTGCCAGCAGCTTCTACGGGGACAATGAGCAGTTCTTC; CDR3: CASSFYGDNEQFF
V: TRBV7-2; J: TRBJ1-5; size: -; D: -; DNA: TGTGCCAGCAGCTACAGGGGCAATCAGCCCCAGCATTTT; CDR3: CASSYRGNQPQHF
V: TRBV2; J: TRBJ2-3; size: -; D: TRBD2; DNA: TGTGCCAGCAGTCTCAGACTAGCGGGGGGTTCAGATACGCAGTATTTT; CDR3: CASSLRLAGGSDTQYF
V: TRBV18; J: TRBJ1-5; size: -; D: -; DNA: TGTGCCAGCTCACCAAGCATTAGGGGTTTGAGCAATCAGCCCCAGCATTTT; CDR3: CASSPSIRGLSNQPQHF
V: TRBV12-3/TRBV12-4; J: TRBJ1-5; size: -; D: TRBD1; DNA: TGTGCCAGCAGTGACAGGGCCAATCAGCCCCAGCATTTT; CDR3: CASSDRANQPQHF
V: TRBV25-1; J: TRBJ1-1; size: -; D: -; DNA: TGTGCCAGCAGTGAAGGCAATGGACAGCAAGCTTTCTTT; CDR3: CASSEGNGQQAFF
V: TRBV7-2; J: TRBJ1-3; size: -; D: -; DNA: TGTGCCAGCAGCTTAATGGGGAGAAACACCATATATTTT; CDR3: CASSLMGRNTIYF
V: TRBV12-3/TRBV12-4; J: TRBJ1-1; size: -; D: -; DNA: TGTGCCAGCAGTCTTTTGCAGGACACTGAAGCTTTCTTT; CDR3: CASSLLQDTEAFF